The T cell receptor beta chain described here comes from a study of tumor and adjacent non-tumor tissue in lung cancer. Study background: There were 12 adenocarcinoma, 2 squamous cell carcinoma and 1 small cell lung cancer cases.

The CDR3 spans 15 residues. From germline, CDR1 is MGHRA and CDR2 YSYEKL. Points on this clonotype: Its matching antigen is unknown. One end of the junction fails to match germline, which may point to a read error.

No cell sorting was done before RNA was extracted from the tissue. This non-tumor lung sample came from over 3 cm beyond the tumor edge. The library came from three nested PCR rounds adapted from ARM-PCR protocols. TCRdb independently ran MiXCR on the multiplex PCR reads; one entry per CDR3 protein. The sample records some 100,000 distinct CDR3 sequences, 65% being singletons. Study outcomes and limitations: Significantly higher TCR diversity was found in tumor than normal lung. In normal lung, the top 100 clones were significantly more dominant than in tumor.

The source is a man aged 25 to 40 with non-small cell lung cancer. The J gene is TRBJ1-2, the V gene TRBV4-1, with D tentatively TRBD1 (5 bases). Sequencing was carried out using distant non-tumor lung tissue. The CDR3 region has the DNA TGCGTCAGCAGTCGACAGAGGACGGGGCCTCTTGGCTACACCTTC. It codes for CVSSRQRTGPLGYTF.